The 30 T cell receptor beta chains below all came from one sample that was sequenced in a study of cytomegalovirus exposure and HLA in healthy donors. The study ran its PCR with 60 Vbeta and 13 Jbeta primers. Sequencing used immunoSEQ multiplex PCR; TCRdb keeps in-frame clones, though not all of them. The sample holds some 200,000 clones, approximately 84% seen once. Sequencing input: PBMCs. These receptors were collected from a man in his fifties or sixties in good health and CMV-seronegative.

The chain links TRBV29-1 to TRBJ1-1; possibly TRBD1 for D (6 bases). CDR1 is SQVTM and CDR2 is ANQGSEA in the germline V gene. V was clipped by 0 bases and J by 6 bases, with 11 bases between them. The CDR3 spans 13 residues. In DNA, the CDR3 is TGCAGCGTTGAAGAACCCAGGGGAGCTGAAGCTTTCTTT. It codes for CSVEEPRGAEAFF.

The chain carries TRBV6-1 and TRBJ1-6; D gene ambiguous. CDR1 is MNHNS, CDR2 SASEGT, per germline. The CDR3 has 16 amino acids. The germline V and J ends were trimmed by 0 bases and 0 bases, with 6 bases remaining between them. The CDR3: CASSEARSSYNSPLHF. CDR3 coding DNA: TGTGCCAGCAGTGAAGCAAGGAGCTCCTATAATTCACCCCTCCACTTT.

In its sample, this clone was seen a few times. The J gene is TRBJ2-7, the V gene TRBV5-1, with 9 bases fitting TRBD1. The V segment lost 3 bases and the J segment 3 bases; nucleotides outside the gene matches: 4. Germline values: CDR1 SGHRS, CDR2 YFSETQ. The CDR3 consists of 14 residues. The chain's CDR3 is CASSSRQGVYEQYF. CDR3 DNA sequence: TGCGCCAGCAGCTCTCGACAGGGGGTCTACGAGCAGTACTTC.

Only a few counts were recorded for this clone. The gene calls are TRBV4-3 and TRBJ1-1; tentatively, D is TRBD1 (6 bases). This CDR3 region has 15 residues. Germline V gene sequence: CDR1 LGHNA, CDR2 YSLEER. Trimming removed 4 bases from V and 1 base from J, with 13 bases in between. In nucleotides, the CDR3 is TGCGCCAGCAGCCTCGAGACAGGCCCGAACACTGAAGCTTTCTTT. It translates to CASSLETGPNTEAFF.

The chain couples TRBV6-1 to TRBJ2-3; weak D call: TRBD1 (5 bases). Per germline, CDR1 MNHNS and CDR2 SASEGT. With 2 bases removed from V and 5 bases from J, the gap between germline ends came to 20 bases. This CDR3 spans 17 amino acids. The CDR3 loop is CASSEFFRQFNRDTQYF. In nucleotides, the CDR3 is TGTGCCAGCAGTGAATTTTTTCGACAGTTTAACCGAGATACGCAGTATTTT.

This clone was seen a few times. With a much larger clone just one base away, this may be a read error. The chain employs TRBV7-2 and TRBJ1-2, with TRBD1 identical over 7 bases. The CDR3 runs 14 residues. The germline V gene encodes CDR1 SGHTA and CDR2 FQGNSA. V was clipped by 5 bases and J by 7 bases; unmatched bases: 10. In DNA form, the CDR3 reads TGTGCCAGCAGCCAGGACAGGTTAACTGGTGGCTACACCTTC. Its translation: CASSQDRLTGGYTF.

The chain recombines TRBV18 with TRBJ1-4; 7 bases match TRBD1. Losses at the gene ends were 5 bases for V and 4 bases for J; bases not matched to a gene: 4. The CDR3 extends over 14 amino acids. The germline gives CDR1 KGHSH, CDR2 LQKENI. The CDR3 bases are TGTGCCAGCTCAGCCGGGACAGTTAATGAAAAACTGTTTTTT. This sequence encodes CASSAGTVNEKLFF.

The chain has TRBV10-2 and TRBJ2-7; D remains ambiguous. V was pared by 2 bases and J by 0 bases, with 8 bases between. CDR1 is WSHSY and CDR2 is SAAADI in the germline V gene. The CDR3 is 14 residues long. CDR3 loop: CASSEAERSYEQYF. For the CDR3, the DNA is TGCGCCAGCAGTGAGGCAGAGCGCTCCTACGAGCAGTACTTC.

The CDR3 DNA sequence: TGCGCCAGCAGCCGAGGACAGGGGTCTAACACTGAAGCTTTCTTT. Translation gives CASSRGQGSNTEAFF. The chain uses TRBV4-1 and TRBJ1-1; 9 positions agree with TRBD1. Germline CDR1 MGHRA, CDR2 YSYEKL. J gave up 2 bases and V 4 bases, and 5 bases lay outside the gene matches. The CDR3 runs to 15 residues.

This rearrangement joins TRBV14 to TRBJ2-5; D gene uncertain. Germline-derived CDR1 and CDR2 are SGHDN and FVKESK. V gave up 4 bases and J gave up 1 base, with 13 bases separating them. CDR3 length equals 15 residues. DNA of the CDR3: TGTGCCAGCAGCCGGTTCTACCCCTCCCAAGAGACCCAGTACTTC. It encodes CASSRFYPSQETQYF.

The chain employs TRBV4-1 and TRBJ1-2; no reliable D call. Trimming pared 0 bases from V and 4 bases from J, leaving 9 bases between. Per the germline V gene, CDR1 is MGHRA and CDR2 is YSYEKL. The CDR3 runs 14 residues. CDR3 region: CASSQDAGIYGYTF. As DNA, the CDR3 is TGCGCCAGCAGCCAAGATGCAGGAATCTATGGCTACACCTTC.

This sequence joins TRBV15 and TRBJ2-7; maybe TRBD1 (6 bases). CDR1 LNHNV and CDR2 YYDKDF come from the germline V gene (reference sequence). The CDR3 is made up of 14 amino acids. V lost 1 base, J lost 9 bases, and 16 bases lay in between. The CDR3: CATSRGTGREAQYF. CDR3 nucleotides: TGTGCCACCAGCAGAGGAACAGGGCGAGAAGCGCAGTACTTC.

In DNA form, the CDR3 reads TGCGCCAGCAGCGGACTAGCGGGATCAGATACGCAGTATTTT. Protein product: CASSGLAGSDTQYF. V and J are TRBV5-1 and TRBJ2-3; 12 nucleotides line up with TRBD2. Trimming took 4 bases from V and 4 from J; bases not matched to a gene: 1. Germline CDR1 SGHRS, CDR2 YFSETQ. The CDR3 spans 14 residues. Together with reference TRBV5-1 and TRBJ2-3, the CDR3 gives the full variable domain: KAGVTQTPRYLIKTRGQQVTLSCSPISGHRSVSWYQQTPGQGLQFLFEYFSETQRNKGNFPGRFSGRQFSNSRSEMNVSTLELGDSALYLCASSGLAGSDTQYFGPGTRLTVL.

The chain uses TRBV7-2 and TRBJ1-3; TRBD1 agrees at 9 bases. V lost 4 bases and J lost 4; bases outside the gene matches: 11. CDR3 length: 17 amino acids. CDR1 and CDR2 from the germline V gene are SGHTA and FQGNSA. CDR3 protein: CASSSWTGAASGNTIYF. The CDR3 coding sequence is TGTGCCAGCAGCTCCTGGACAGGGGCGGCATCCGGAAACACCATATATTTT.

The chain joins TRBV4-1 to TRBJ1-2; no definite D call. Germline CDR1 reads MGHRA; CDR2 reads YSYEKL. The V end lost 4 bases, the J end lost 1 base, and 10 bases lay between the germline ends. The CDR3 contains 14 residues. DNA of the CDR3: TGCGCCAGCAGCCCCCTTCCAGTTAACTATGGCTACACCTTC. It encodes CASSPLPVNYGYTF.

The rearrangement links TRBV6-5 to TRBJ1-2, with D possibly TRBD1 on 5 matching bases. V was cut by 5 bases and J by 8 bases, with 15 bases left in between. CDR1 MNHEY and CDR2 SVGAGI come from the germline V gene. The CDR3 runs to 13 residues. The CDR3 reads CASSPRVSAGYTF. The DNA for the CDR3 is TGTGCCAGCAGTCCCAGGGTGTCGGCCGGCTACACCTTC.

The chain couples TRBV21-1 to TRBJ1-1. TRBV21-1 is assigned pseudogene status. The CDR3 has 18 residues. CDR3 sequence reads: CASTGAIPLYNMNTEAFF. CDR3 coding DNA: TGTGCCAGCACGGGAGCCATCCCGCTGTATAACATGAACACTGAAGCTTTCTTT.

V is TRBV28 and J is TRBJ1-5, with D possibly being TRBD1 (6 bases). CDR1 is MDHEN, CDR2 SYDVKM, per germline. The CDR3 is made up of 13 amino acids. Deletions cut 2 bases from V and 4 bases from J, with 6 bases between. The CDR3 nucleotides read TGTGCCAGCAGTTTACAGGGGAATCAGCCCCAGCATTTT. Its protein product is CASSLQGNQPQHF. The variable domain in full, completed from reference TRBV28 and TRBJ1-5, reads DVKVTQSSRYLVKRTGEKVFLECVQDMDHENMFWYRQDPGLGLRLIYFSYDVKMKEKGDIPEGYSVSREKKERFSLILESASTNQTSMYLCASSLQGNQPQHFGDGTRLSIL.

The rearrangement uses TRBV5-1 and TRBJ1-2; 7 positions match TRBD1. The germline gives CDR1 SGHRS, CDR2 YFSETQ. This CDR3 is built from 17 residues. J gave up 0 bases and V 1 base, and 9 bases lay outside the gene matches. In nucleotides, the CDR3 is TGCGCCAGCAGCTTGACGACAGGGTCATCTTCTAACTATGGCTACACCTTC. Amino acids: CASSLTTGSSSNYGYTF.

Here the CDR3 reads CASSLDNGGALTRTDTQYF. The CDR3, as DNA: TGTGCCAGCAGCTTAGATAATGGGGGGGCCTTGACCCGCACAGATACGCAGTATTTT. The rearrangement uses TRBV11-3 and TRBJ2-3; tentatively, D is TRBD2 (7 bases). Germline lookup yields CDR1 SGHNT and CDR2 YENEEA. There are 19 residues in the CDR3. Trimming stripped 0 bases from V and 1 base from J, with 20 bases between.

The chain links TRBV7-9 to TRBJ2-6; 8 nucleotides agree with TRBD2. The CDR3 totals 19 residues. Per germline, CDR1 SEHNR and CDR2 FQNEAQ (reference sequence). V was clipped by 4 bases and J by 4 bases; unmatched bases: 15. The chain's CDR3 is CASSSESSGVLVGANVLTF. CDR3 sequence (DNA): TGTGCCAGCAGCTCCGAAAGTAGCGGGGTGCTCGTAGGGGCCAACGTCCTGACTTTC.

V and J are TRBV7-2 and TRBJ2-7, with 9 nucleotides matching TRBD2. Trimming cost V 0 bases and J 3 bases; bases outside gene matches: 0. The germline CDR1 and CDR2 sequences are SGHTA and FQGNSA. The CDR3 is 14 residues long. CDR3 amino acids: CASSLATSGYEQYF. The CDR3 DNA is TGTGCCAGCAGCTTAGCGACTAGCGGCTACGAGCAGTACTTC.

The chain employs TRBV5-1 and TRBJ1-6, with TRBD1 matching 7 bases. J was trimmed by 10 bases and V by 4 bases; bases with no gene match: 20. Germline CDR1 SGHRS, CDR2 YFSETQ. The CDR3 has 18 residues. CDR3 in amino acids: CASSLQYEADRRRSPLHF. CDR3 nucleotides: TGCGCCAGCAGCCTTCAGTACGAAGCGGACAGGAGACGATCACCCCTCCACTTT.

In this sample, this clone turned up a few times. The chain has TRBV6-5 and TRBJ2-3; no clear D. Germline CDR1 and CDR2: MNHEY and SVGAGI. V was trimmed by 6 bases and J by 2 bases, leaving 3 bases between them. There are 11 residues in the CDR3. CDR3 sequence: CASRHTDTQYF. CDR3 bases: TGTGCCAGCAGACACACAGATACGCAGTATTTT.

The rearrangement links TRBV4-3 to TRBJ1-1; D is perhaps TRBD1 (6 bases). CDR1 LGHNA and CDR2 YSLEER come from the germline V gene. The V and J ends lost 0 bases and 4 bases respectively, with 18 bases between them. The CDR3 consists of 17 residues. This CDR3 reads CASSQDWDTYRGTEAFF. The CDR3 coding sequence is TGCGCCAGCAGCCAAGACTGGGACACCTATCGGGGCACTGAAGCTTTCTTT.

V is TRBV7-9 and J is TRBJ2-2; D may be TRBD1 (5 bases). V lost 5 bases to trimming and J lost 3 bases, with 13 bases between them. The CDR3 has 15 amino acids. The germline CDR1 and CDR2 sequences are SEHNR and FQNEAQ (reference sequence). The DNA for the CDR3 is TGTGCCAGCAGCAACCAGGACACCCACACCGGGGAGCTGTTTTTT. Residues: CASSNQDTHTGELFF. The full variable domain, its missing parts supplied by reference TRBV7-9 and TRBJ2-2, is DTGVSQNPRHKITKRGQNVTFRCDPISEHNRLYWYRQTLGQGPEFLTYFQNEAQLEKSRLLSDRFSAERPKGSFSTLEIQRTEQGDSAMYLCASSNQDTHTGELFFGEGSRLTVL.

The V gene is TRBV2, the J gene TRBJ1-2; perhaps TRBD1 as D (5 bases). V was clipped by 5 bases and J by 4 bases, with 11 bases between them. The CDR3 sequence is 13 residues long. Per germline, CDR1 SNHLY and CDR2 FYNNEI. DNA of the CDR3: TGTGCCAGCAGTTTAACCGGGGGCTATGGCTACACCTTC. This codes for CASSLTGGYGYTF.

This chain connects TRBV5-6 to TRBJ1-6; 7 bases line up with TRBD1. CDR3 length: 15 residues. CDR1 and CDR2 (germline): SGHDT, YYEEEE. V shed 4 bases and J 4 bases; nucleotides not matched to a gene: 5. The CDR3 region has the DNA TGTGCCAGCAGCCTGGACAGGATATATAATTCACCCCTCCACTTT. It yields the protein CASSLDRIYNSPLHF.

This chain uses TRBV25-1 with TRBJ1-6, with D perhaps matching TRBD1 (6 bases). Germline CDR1 is MGHDK and CDR2 is SYGVNS. The ends were cut back, 4 bases at V and 5 bases at J, with 21 bases in the middle. The CDR3 runs 18 residues. CDR3 in amino acids: CASSARRGGIGDNSPLHF. CDR3 nucleotides: TGTGCCAGCAGTGCGCGGAGGGGGGGTATCGGGGATAATTCACCCCTCCACTTT.

V and J are TRBV6-1 and TRBJ1-6, with 9 bases lining up with TRBD1. The CDR3 totals 15 residues. Germline V gene sequence: CDR1 MNHNS, CDR2 SASEGT. Trimming removed 7 bases from V and 9 bases from J; junction bases left unmatched: 10. The CDR3, as DNA: TGTGCCAGCATGGACCCGGGACAGGGCGTTTCACCCCTCCACTTT. Encoded protein: CASMDPGQGVSPLHF.